The text below deals with one TCR beta chain. Its cognate antigen has yet to be identified. No base qualities exist here, and no much larger clone lies one base off it. The collaborating institutions used their own protocols to collect whole blood in K2EDTA tubes. For TCRbeta analysis, collaborator samples were shipped as frozen whole blood, as isolated PBMCs, or as DNA extracted from either sample type. According to the germline V gene, CDR1 reads SQVTM and CDR2 reads ANQGSEA. The CDR3 sequence holds 11 residues, the cysteine and phenylalanine included. The CDR3 DNA has 33 bases and is translated from base 1. V and J lose 5 bases and 6 bases, and a span of 8 bases separates them. This sample was taken from a study of blood T cell repertoires in COVID-19 (dated by TCRdb to between 2020 and 2021). Regarding the study in general: The collaborator samples originated in the United States, Italy and Spain and spanned the acute and convalescent phases of COVID-19. The material from the prospective study consisted of cDNA or gDNA derived from T cells, B-cell-depleted T cells, or PBMCs. Deeply sampled blood TCRbeta repertoires from subjects exposed to, actively infected with, or recovered from COVID-19 were included in the dataset. A freely available public database, intended as a resource for researchers studying the immune response to SARS-CoV-2, is where the repertoires were released. The samples were drawn from two sources: the first 160 participants of the ongoing ImmuneRACE study, and over 950 subjects contributed by 6 global collaborators. Sample metadata almost always included a de-identified subject ID, COVID-19 status, age in years and sex. Where HLA class I and class II types were available, the types were taken from metadata supplied by the sample provider, not from assay-based typing. Results the study describes overall, beyond this receptor: How much clinical and demographic metadata was included differed by source and by participant, and the metadata was provided uncurated.

TCRbeta CDR3 regions were amplified from genomic DNA by means of the immunoSEQ Assay, a bias-controlled multiplex PCR. The original methods were these. The number of nucleated cells in each sample was estimated by amplification of reference gene primers within the assay. To quantify the absolute abundance of each unique TCRbeta CDR3 rearrangement, sequence reads were collapsed and filtered. For each sample, productive Simpson clonality was calculated as the square root of Simpson's diversity index across productive rearrangements. Entries here come from immuneACCESS through TCRdb and include only in-frame sequences with V and J called. Some clones fail to appear in such tables; in the studies checked, an unresolved V gene covers under half of the shortfall, and the cause of the remainder is unknown. V and J calls and clone size come straight from that table; D and trimming were deduced from the DNA. In this sample the table shows 16,000 or so clones, 80% to 90% of which occur a single time. The top ten clones comprise approximately 10% of the sample.

The TCR originated in a man older than 75 with acute or convalescent COVID-19. The receptor chain draws on TRBV29-1 and TRBJ2-1; TRBD1 is a possible D gene, resting on 6 matching bases. The specimen was peripheral blood. The CDR3 corresponds to CSVIQGNEQFF. The sequenced DNA: TGCAGCGTTATACAGGGCAATGAGCAGTTCTTC.